The text below deals with one T cell receptor (beta chain). No antigen is known for it. This likely comes from a read error, as the CDR3 has no conserved phenylalanine or tryptophan at its end. The data were taken from a study of tumor-infiltrating lymphocytes in primary liver carcinoma. The input was around 500 ng total RNA; TCR beta cDNA was made from it with a constant-region primer. Each TCR beta library was derived from three nested multiplex PCR rounds that employed slightly modified ARM-PCR. Rounds one and two of PCR, each of 9 to 11 cycles, were primed with TRBV1-TRBV30 forward primers and a C-beta reverse primer. TCRdb redid the calling of the multiplex PCR reads with MiXCR, one entry per CDR3 protein. The sample has approximately 40,000 distinct CDR3 sequences; around 66% are singletons. CDR1 is SGHDT and CDR2 is YYEEEE in the germline V gene. The CDR3 extends over 14 amino acids. Unsorted bulk tissue, about 18-31 mg of it, served as the source for co-extraction of RNA and DNA. Cases comprised patients with primary liver carcinoma who received surgical resection. Per tumor, sampling covered five separate regions.

Study results and limitations: Tumors had a significantly higher top-250-clone fraction than blood (p = 0.039). Relative to tumor region pairs, the tumor-adjacent and tumor-blood pairs showed overlap that was lower.

The sample consisted of liver tumor tissue from sampling region 2. The subset was: tumor region T2, inferior pole. The TCR comes from a man in his forties or fifties with primary liver carcinoma and hepatitis B virus infection. The chain has TRBV5-6 and TRBJ1-1, with 8 bases identical to TRBD1. CDR3 bases: TGTGCCAACAGCGCACGACAGGGGCGGACTGAAGCTTTCTAT. This sequence encodes CANSARQGRTEAFY.